Shown below are 3 T cell receptor beta chains from a single sample sequenced in a study of siplizumab effects on memory and regulatory T cells (dated by TCRdb to 2018 to 2020). The library came from the immunoSEQ multiplex PCR assay. The immuneACCESS repertoire file appears here via TCRdb, limited to in-frame rearrangements. These files lack a portion of the clones; in checked studies, under half of the deficit traces to unresolved V genes, and the cause of the others is not known. The sample table holds some 100,000 clones, of which 85% to 95% were seen once. The top ten clonotypes cover approximately 1.5% of the sample. Sequences were obtained from non-Treg CD4+ T cells sorted from blood. The cell subset or site tag for this specimen amounts to: FACS-sorted unstimulated CD4+ non-regulatory T cells. These TCRs come from a human donor in good health.

V usage is TRBV2 and J usage is TRBJ1-5; TRBD1 is a possible D gene (6 bases). The germline V gene has CDR1 SNHLY and CDR2 FYNNEI. Trimming took 2 bases from V and 4 from J, leaving 12 bases between them. The CDR3 consists of 15 residues. This CDR3 reads CASSEWGAGNQPQHF. CDR3 bases: TGTGCCAGCAGTGAATGGGGGGCAGGGAATCAGCCCCAGCATTTT.

This clone occurred a few times. The CDR3 region is CASSERRTNTGELFF. The DNA for the CDR3 is TGTGCCAGCAGTGAACGGCGAACGAACACCGGGGAGCTGTTTTTT. The rearrangement uses TRBV6-1 and TRBJ2-2, with no clear D. V dropped 2 bases and J dropped 0 bases, with 7 bases sitting between them. The V gene's germline CDR1 is MNHNS and CDR2 SASEGT. The CDR3 is made up of 15 amino acids.

The chain combines TRBV15 with TRBJ2-2, with D uncertain. Per the germline V gene, CDR1 is LNHNV and CDR2 is YYDKDF (reference sequence). This CDR3 comprises 16 residues. Trimming stripped 0 bases from V and 2 bases from J, with 10 bases between. The CDR3 loop reads CATSRDRARNTGELFF. The CDR3 region has the DNA TGTGCCACCAGCAGAGATAGGGCGCGAAACACCGGGGAGCTGTTTTTT.